These 25 T cell receptor beta chains came from one sample sequenced in a study of shared clonotypes between healthy human individuals. Profiled with immunoSEQ multiplex PCR; TCRdb holds only in-frame clones, not every one. The sample has some 1,400,000 clones; roughly 96% are singletons. Sequencing was performed on naive CD4+ T cells sorted from blood. Sample subset: CD45RA+ positively selected. The receptor source for this set is a man between 25 and 39 years old in good health.

The chain combines TRBV19 with TRBJ2-7; TRBD1 aligns across 7 bases. This CDR3 comprises 14 residues. The junction had 2 bases not matched to a gene; V was cut back by 2 bases and J by 1 base. Germline V gives CDR1 LNHDA, CDR2 SQIVND (reference sequence). The CDR3 protein is CASSIRGQSYEQYF. CDR3 coding DNA: TGTGCCAGTAGTATAAGGGGACAGTCCTACGAGCAGTACTTC.

In regard to this clone: Other DNA sequences in the same sample also yield this CDR3. The V call is TRBV5-4, the J call TRBJ2-7; D ambiguous. Looked up from germline, CDR1 is SGHNT and CDR2 is YYREEE (reference sequence). The CDR3 is made up of 13 amino acids. Trimming cost V 3 bases and J 0 bases, with 7 bases left between them. The DNA for the CDR3 is TGTGCCAGCAGCTCGCGGTCCTCCTACGAGCAGTACTTC. Amino acids: CASSSRSSYEQYF.

J is TRBJ2-2 and V is TRBV5-4, with a possible D match to TRBD2 (6 bases). CDR3 length equals 15 residues. Trimming stripped 2 bases from V and 7 bases from J, with 15 bases between. Per the germline V gene, CDR1 is SGHNT and CDR2 is YYREEE (reference sequence). In DNA, the CDR3 is TGTGCCAGCAGCTTCGCGGGAAGGGTCGGCGGGGAGCTGTTTTTT. As protein: CASSFAGRVGGELFF.

The chain recombines TRBV7-7 with TRBJ2-2; the match to TRBD2 covers 8 bases. This CDR3 spans 15 amino acids. Germline assignment: CDR1 SSHAT and CDR2 FNYEAQ (reference sequence). Trimming removed 5 bases from V and 9 bases from J; junction bases left unmatched: 11. In nucleotides, the CDR3 is TGTGCCAGCAGCAGCACAACGGGAGGGCCGTGGGAGCTGTTTTTT. As protein: CASSSTTGGPWELFF.

This chain connects TRBV6-1 to TRBJ2-2; D uncertain. The germline V and J ends were trimmed by 2 bases and 6 bases, with 7 bases remaining between them. This CDR3 has 13 residues. Germline CDR1 is MNHNS and CDR2 is SASEGT. CDR3 nucleotides: TGTGCCAGCAGTGAACAGTGGTCCGGGGAGCTGTTTTTT. It yields the protein CASSEQWSGELFF.

The CDR3 region has the DNA TGCGCCAGCAGCTTCATGGAACAGGGGACTGGCGAAAAACTGTTTTTT. The encoded protein is CASSFMEQGTGEKLFF. V is TRBV5-1 and J is TRBJ1-4; 7 bases are a match to TRBD1. CDR1 and CDR2 from the germline V gene are SGHRS and YFSETQ. Trimming at V came to 2 bases and at J to 8 bases, leaving 12 bases not matched to a gene. This CDR3 comprises 16 residues.

The CDR3 DNA reads as TGCGCCAGCAGCTTGGGATTTAACAATGAGCAGTTCTTC. Translation: CASSLGFNNEQFF. The rearrangement links TRBV5-1 to TRBJ2-1; no definite D call. V lost 0 bases to trimming and J lost 5 bases, with 6 bases between them. The germline V gene has CDR1 SGHRS and CDR2 YFSETQ. The CDR3 is 13 amino acids.

This chain links TRBV28 with TRBJ1-1, with 10 nucleotides matching TRBD1. Trimming at V came to 5 bases and at J to 0 bases, leaving 6 bases not matched to a gene. The CDR3 runs 16 residues. The germline gives CDR1 MDHEN, CDR2 SYDVKM. Here the CDR3 reads CASSPATGGMNTEAFF. The CDR3 nucleotides read TGTGCCAGCAGTCCGGCGACAGGGGGCATGAACACTGAAGCTTTCTTT.

The genes are TRBV18 and TRBJ2-7; perhaps TRBD1 as D (6 bases). The CDR3 covers 17 residues. Trimming left V 4 bases short and J 2 bases short, with 21 bases between. Germline lookup yields CDR1 KGHSH and CDR2 LQKENI. The CDR3 sequence: CASSRRDGNTGTYEQYF. In DNA, the CDR3 is TGTGCCAGCTCACGAAGGGACGGAAACACAGGGACCTACGAGCAGTACTTC.

The rearrangement joins TRBV15 to TRBJ2-7; D not certain. The CDR3 is made up of 17 amino acids. Germline loops: CDR1 LNHNV, CDR2 YYDKDF (reference sequence). The V end was cut by 0 bases, the J end by 1 base, with 16 bases between. The CDR3 DNA is TGTGCCACCAGCAGAGATATTAGTAGTTCGGCGTCCTACGAGCAGTACTTC. Protein: CATSRDISSSASYEQYF.

The chain links TRBV18 to TRBJ2-7, with D unclear. Germline CDR1 KGHSH, CDR2 LQKENI. The CDR3 covers 12 residues. V was pared by 1 base and J by 6 bases, with 7 bases between. In DNA form, the CDR3 reads TGTGCCAGCTCACCACTCGGTTCCGAGCAGTACTTC. Protein sequence: CASSPLGSEQYF.

J is TRBJ1-5 and V is TRBV2, with D perhaps matching TRBD1 (5 bases). V lost 2 bases and J lost 7, with 21 bases in between. Germline CDR1 SNHLY, CDR2 FYNNEI. The CDR3 consists of 17 residues. CDR3 residues: CASSELGQGGSWQPQHF. In nucleotides, the CDR3 is TGTGCCAGCAGTGAATTGGGGCAGGGCGGTTCATGGCAGCCCCAGCATTTT.

This clone was recorded once. Germline and junction disagree at one end, which may indicate a read error. This chain joins TRBV7-7 and TRBJ1-3; the D gene is possibly TRBD1 (5 bases). CDR3 size: 15 residues. Germline loops: CDR1 SSHAT, CDR2 FNYEAQ (reference sequence). CDR3 region: CASSLGTDQGNTIYF. As DNA, the CDR3 is TGTGCTAGCAGCTTAGGGACCGACCAGGGAAACACCATATATTTT.

The rearrangement links TRBV28 to TRBJ2-3; tentative D call: TRBD2 (5 bases). Trimming pared 3 bases from V and 4 bases from J, leaving 20 bases between. Germline CDR1 MDHEN, CDR2 SYDVKM. This CDR3 is 17 amino acids long. The CDR3 region is CASSLVFWRTTSDTQYF. DNA of the CDR3: TGTGCCAGCAGTTTGGTCTTTTGGAGGACGACTTCAGATACGCAGTATTTT.

The CDR3 nucleotides read TGTGCCAGCAGCGTGGGACTAGCGGGAGGCCCCAATGAGCAGTTCTTC. Protein sequence: CASSVGLAGGPNEQFF. This chain joins TRBV7-2 and TRBJ2-1, with 15 nucleotides matching TRBD2. Germline V gene lookup returns CDR1 SGHTA and CDR2 FQGNSA. Unmatched junction bases numbered 5, after V lost 5 bases and J lost 6 bases. This CDR3 has 16 amino acids.

The chain joins TRBV9 to TRBJ2-7, with D perhaps TRBD1 or TRBD2 (5 bases each). CDR3 length: 15 amino acids. Germline values: CDR1 SGDLS, CDR2 YYNGEE. Deletions cut 0 bases from V and 2 bases from J, with 12 bases between. This CDR3 reads CASSVEGTFPYEQYF. The CDR3 DNA is TGTGCCAGCAGCGTAGAGGGGACCTTTCCCTACGAGCAGTACTTC.

J is TRBJ1-2 and V is TRBV18, with 7 bases fitting TRBD1. V dropped 1 base and J dropped 5; count of bases not matched to a gene: 7. Per germline, CDR1 KGHSH and CDR2 LQKENI. This CDR3 has 15 amino acids. The CDR3 sequence is CASSPLSQGVYGYTF. CDR3 nucleotide sequence: TGTGCCAGCTCACCACTTTCTCAGGGGGTTTATGGCTACACCTTC.

J is TRBJ2-2 and V is TRBV19; a possible D gene is TRBD2 (5 bases). Germline V gives CDR1 LNHDA, CDR2 SQIVND (reference sequence). Trimming removed 5 bases at V and 2 bases at J, with 15 bases between. The CDR3 is 16 residues long. The DNA for the CDR3 is TGTGCCAGTAGTCTTCTCGGCGGGCGCAACACCGGGGAGCTGTTTTTT. As protein: CASSLLGGRNTGELFF.

This chain links TRBV9 with TRBJ1-1; 9 nucleotides match TRBD1. With 4 bases clipped from V and 6 bases from J, the junction kept 7 bases outside the gene matches. The CDR3 totals 14 residues. In germline, CDR1 is SGDLS, CDR2 YYNGEE. CDR3 sequence reads: CASSQGGQGSEAFF. The CDR3 region has the DNA TGTGCCAGCAGCCAGGGGGGACAGGGTTCTGAAGCTTTCTTT.

This rearrangement joins TRBV5-6 to TRBJ2-5; D is uncertain. This CDR3 region has 15 residues. Trimming pared 4 bases from V and 5 bases from J, leaving 18 bases between. Germline loops: CDR1 SGHDT, CDR2 YYEEEE. CDR3: CASSPLLGPPETQYF. The CDR3 nucleotides read TGTGCCAGCAGCCCCCTTCTAGGTCCTCCCGAGACCCAGTACTTC.

The chain employs TRBV7-2 and TRBJ2-7, with TRBD2 matching 9 bases. Germline CDR1 is SGHTA and CDR2 is FQGNSA. With V trimmed by 1 base and J by 1 base, 2 bases remained unmatched. The CDR3 totals 15 residues. CDR3 amino acids: CASSLGGRVSYEQYF. As DNA, the CDR3 is TGTGCCAGCAGCTTAGGCGGGAGGGTTTCCTACGAGCAGTACTTC.

The chain combines TRBV7-8 with TRBJ1-1; TRBD1 might be the D (5 bases). The germline V gene has CDR1 SGHVS and CDR2 FQNEAQ. Trimming removed 4 bases at V and 0 bases at J, with 12 bases between. This CDR3 comprises 15 residues. CDR3 sequence: CASSSISTVNTEAFF. In DNA, the CDR3 is TGTGCCAGCAGCTCGATATCGACAGTGAACACTGAAGCTTTCTTT.

The chain has TRBV21-1 and TRBJ2-1; TRBD2, as called in the table, went unchecked against the DNA. TRBV21-1 is listed as a pseudogene. The CDR3 has 17 amino acids. The DNA for the CDR3 is TGTGCCAGCAGCATAACCGGGACTAGCGGGAGAAGGGTTGAGCAGTTCTTC. This sequence encodes CASSITGTSGRRVEQFF.

This chain's CDR3 is CASSPSGGGDTQYF. CDR3 coding DNA: TGCGCCAGCAGCCCTAGCGGAGGGGGAGATACGCAGTATTTT. The chain combines TRBV10-1 with TRBJ2-3; tentative D call: TRBD2 (7 bases). Germline CDR1 is WNHNN and CDR2 is SYGVQD (reference sequence). The CDR3 loop spans 14 amino acids. V was trimmed by 6 bases and J by 5 bases, leaving 15 bases between them.

The CDR3 region is CASSVSGRASGELFF. CDR3 in DNA: TGTGCCAGCAGTGTCAGCGGGAGGGCTTCCGGGGAGCTGTTTTTT. The chain combines TRBV2 with TRBJ2-2; TRBD2 aligns across 10 bases. V lost 4 bases, J lost 6 bases, and 5 bases stayed unmatched. Germline V gene lookup returns CDR1 SNHLY and CDR2 FYNNEI. CDR3 length: 15 residues.